The subject of this entry is one T cell receptor beta chain. This clone has a count of ten or more. Its target antigen remains unknown. Base qualities are not at hand, and no much larger clone is one base apart. Before undergoing thyroid surgery, none of the patients had been given any kind of treatment. The study retrospectively analysed patient clinical samples collected from the early 2010s to the late 2010s using T-cell receptor beta sequencing. This specimen comes from a study of metastatic and nonmetastatic thyroid tumors (dated by TCRdb to 2020 to 2021). Regarding the research as a whole: The researchers compared repertoires between peripheral blood samples and tumor or nodule tissue samples from patients with malignant or benign thyroid disease. Overall results and qualifications from the work: TCR beta diversity was reported as significantly higher in malignant tumors than in benign nodules, in both blood and tumor samples.

Receptors were amplified or captured by PCR. The sample was run on an Illumina HiSeq 4000. High-throughput sequencing was used to profile the TCR beta-chain CDR3 region of every patient. On the study's bioinformatics: A classifier to discriminate distant-metastatic papillary thyroid cancer patients was built from CDR3 differences across clinicopathological groups. Repertoire diversity was assessed with the Shannon index, and tumor-blood repertoire similarity with the Morisita-Horn index. The public reads were run again by TCRdb, first through fastp at Q25 and then through MiXCR, and only productive beta chains were kept. The V and J calls and clone size come from TCRdb's table, not from the authors' own analysis. This sample comprises about 23,000 clones, about a quarter of them detected only once. Around 5.4% of the sample lies in the top ten. The CDR3 runs 14 residues from the cysteine to the phenylalanine. Here the CDR3 DNA is all that survives: 42 bases in frame from base 1. CDR1 and CDR2 are drawn from the germline V gene: SGHNT, YENEEA. V lost 6 bases and J lost 3 bases, and the count of bases not matched to a germline gene is 6.

The TCR comes from a female donor with papillary thyroid cancer or a benign thyroid nodule (not recorded which). Some clones in this sample may be carry-over from other donors' samples. The chain joins TRBV11-3 to TRBJ2-7; TRBD2 lines up with 9 middle nucleotides. The sequencing sample was made of tumor tissue. Here is the DNA: TGTGCCAGCAGTTTATTAGCGGGGGACTACGAGCAGTACTTC. This encodes CASSLLAGDYEQYF.